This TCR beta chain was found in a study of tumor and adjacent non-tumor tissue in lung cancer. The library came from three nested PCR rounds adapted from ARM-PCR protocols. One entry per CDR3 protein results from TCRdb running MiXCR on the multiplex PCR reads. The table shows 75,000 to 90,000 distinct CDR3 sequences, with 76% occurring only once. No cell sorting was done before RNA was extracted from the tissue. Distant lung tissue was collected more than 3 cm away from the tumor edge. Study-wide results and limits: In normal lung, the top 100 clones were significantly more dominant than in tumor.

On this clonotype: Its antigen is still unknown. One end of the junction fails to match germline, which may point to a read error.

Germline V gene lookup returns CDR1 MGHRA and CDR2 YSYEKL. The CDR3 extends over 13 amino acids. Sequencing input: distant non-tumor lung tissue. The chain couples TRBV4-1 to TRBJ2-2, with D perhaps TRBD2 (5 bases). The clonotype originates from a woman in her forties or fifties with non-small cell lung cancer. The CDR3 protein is CASKCEYTGELFF. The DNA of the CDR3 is TGCGCCAGCAAGTGCGAGTACACCGGGGAACTGTTTTTT.